This T cell receptor (beta chain) stems from a study of graft-versus-host responses after intestinal transplantation. Notes on this clone: What it recognizes is unknown.

General study points: GvH clones turned up in recipient marrow; some had shown up first in ileum or blood.

CDR3 length: 14 residues. Germline-derived CDR1 and CDR2 are SQVTM and ANQGSEA. Trimming removed 8 bases from V and 0 bases from J; junction bases left unmatched: 7. Using immunoSEQ multiplex PCR, the repertoire was profiled, and TCRdb retains in-frame clones only, with some absent. The sample has roughly 93,000 clones, 85% to 95% seen once. This clonotype originated in a human donor who was the organ donor for an intestinal transplant. V usage is TRBV29-1 and J usage is TRBJ2-3, with TRBD2 matching 8 bases. The material was unstimulated CD8+ T cells sorted from spleen or lymph node cells, obtained before transplant. CDR3 nucleotides: TGCAGCTATAGCGGGGAAACTAGCACAGATACGCAGTATTTT. The encoded protein is CSYSGETSTDTQYF.